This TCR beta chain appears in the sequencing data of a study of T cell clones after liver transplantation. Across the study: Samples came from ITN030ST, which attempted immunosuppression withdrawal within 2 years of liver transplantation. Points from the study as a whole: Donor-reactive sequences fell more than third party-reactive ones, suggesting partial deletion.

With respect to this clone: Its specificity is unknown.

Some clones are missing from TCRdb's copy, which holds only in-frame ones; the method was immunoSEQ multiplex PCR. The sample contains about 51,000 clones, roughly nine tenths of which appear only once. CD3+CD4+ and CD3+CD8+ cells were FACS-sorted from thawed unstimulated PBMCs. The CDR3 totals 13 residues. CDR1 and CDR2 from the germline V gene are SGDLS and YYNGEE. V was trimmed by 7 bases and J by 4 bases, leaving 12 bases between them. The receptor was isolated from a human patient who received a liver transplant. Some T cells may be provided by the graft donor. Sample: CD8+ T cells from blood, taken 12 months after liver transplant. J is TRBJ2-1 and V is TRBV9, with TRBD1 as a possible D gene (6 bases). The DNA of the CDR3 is TGTGCCAGCGACTCAGGACAGTACAATGAGCAGTTCTTC. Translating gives CASDSGQYNEQFF.